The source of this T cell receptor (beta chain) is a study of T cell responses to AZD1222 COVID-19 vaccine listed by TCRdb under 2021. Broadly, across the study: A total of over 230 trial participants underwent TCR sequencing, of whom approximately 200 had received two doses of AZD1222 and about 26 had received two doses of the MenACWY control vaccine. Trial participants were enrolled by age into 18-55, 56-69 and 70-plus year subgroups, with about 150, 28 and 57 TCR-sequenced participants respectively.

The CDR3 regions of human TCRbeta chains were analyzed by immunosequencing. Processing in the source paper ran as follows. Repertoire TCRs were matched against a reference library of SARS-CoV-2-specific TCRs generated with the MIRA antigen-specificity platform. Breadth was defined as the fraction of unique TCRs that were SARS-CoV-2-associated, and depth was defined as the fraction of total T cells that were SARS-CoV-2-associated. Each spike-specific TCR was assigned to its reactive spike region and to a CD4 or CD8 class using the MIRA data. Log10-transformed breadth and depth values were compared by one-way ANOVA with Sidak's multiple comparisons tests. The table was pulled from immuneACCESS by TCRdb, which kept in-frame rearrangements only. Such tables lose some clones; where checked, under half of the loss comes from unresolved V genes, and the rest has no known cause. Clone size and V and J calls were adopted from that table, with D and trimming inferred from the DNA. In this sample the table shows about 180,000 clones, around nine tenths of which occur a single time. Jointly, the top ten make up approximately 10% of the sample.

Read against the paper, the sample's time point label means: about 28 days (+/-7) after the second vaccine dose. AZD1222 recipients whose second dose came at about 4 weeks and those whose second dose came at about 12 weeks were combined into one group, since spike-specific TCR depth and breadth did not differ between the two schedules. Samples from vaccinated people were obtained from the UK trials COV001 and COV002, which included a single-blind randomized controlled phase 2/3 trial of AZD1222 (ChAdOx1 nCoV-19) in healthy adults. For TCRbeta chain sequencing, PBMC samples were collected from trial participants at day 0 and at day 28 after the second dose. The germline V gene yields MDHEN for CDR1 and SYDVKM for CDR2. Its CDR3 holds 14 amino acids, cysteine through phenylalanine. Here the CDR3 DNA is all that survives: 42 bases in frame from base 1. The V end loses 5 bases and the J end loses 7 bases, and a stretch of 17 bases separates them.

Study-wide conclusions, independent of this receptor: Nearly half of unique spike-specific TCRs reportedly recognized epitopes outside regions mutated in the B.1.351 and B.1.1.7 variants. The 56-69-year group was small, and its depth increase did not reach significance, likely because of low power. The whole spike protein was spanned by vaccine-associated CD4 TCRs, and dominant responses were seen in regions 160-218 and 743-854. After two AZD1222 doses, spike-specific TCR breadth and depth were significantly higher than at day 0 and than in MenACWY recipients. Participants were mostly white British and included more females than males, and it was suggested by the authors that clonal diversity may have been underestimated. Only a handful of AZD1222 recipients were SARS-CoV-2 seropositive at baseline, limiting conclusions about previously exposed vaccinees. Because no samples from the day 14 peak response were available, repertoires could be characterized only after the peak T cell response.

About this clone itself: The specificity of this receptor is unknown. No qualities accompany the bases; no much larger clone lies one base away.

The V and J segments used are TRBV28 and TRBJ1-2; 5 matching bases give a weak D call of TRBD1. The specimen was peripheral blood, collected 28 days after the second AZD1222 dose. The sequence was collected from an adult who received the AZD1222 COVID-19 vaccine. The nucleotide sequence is TGTGCCAGCAGTCCCGGGACGTCGAGGCGTGGCTACACCTTC. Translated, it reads CASSPGTSRRGYTF.